The clone carrying this T cell receptor beta chain was counted between two and nine times. Its antigen is unidentified. The source of the sample is a study of blood T cells in healthy people across ages. Overall study context: Roughly one uniquely barcoded beta molecule per two T cells was captured.

PCR was performed a second time for roughly 7 to 12 cycles using a sample-barcoded 5' primer and a J-beta primer mix. TCRdb processed the 5' RACE reads anew with MiXCR; each CDR3 protein has one entry. The data show over 600,000 distinct CDR3 sequences, more than 35% seen once. Study-level points and caveats: Naive CD4+ cell counts and diversity both ran higher in long-lived than in aged donors.

CDR1 is DFQATT and CDR2 is SNEGSKA in the germline V gene (reference sequence). The junction had 15 bases not matched to a gene; V was cut back by 5 bases and J by 4 bases. This CDR3 has 18 amino acids. The specimen sequenced was blood. The chain employs TRBV20-1 and TRBJ2-3; TRBD2 aligns across 13 bases. This clonotype was sampled from a man older than 75 in good health. This chain's CDR3 is CSAPRTSGRADIADTQYF. For the CDR3, the DNA is TGCAGTGCTCCTCGGACTAGCGGGAGAGCAGACATAGCAGATACGCAGTATTTT.